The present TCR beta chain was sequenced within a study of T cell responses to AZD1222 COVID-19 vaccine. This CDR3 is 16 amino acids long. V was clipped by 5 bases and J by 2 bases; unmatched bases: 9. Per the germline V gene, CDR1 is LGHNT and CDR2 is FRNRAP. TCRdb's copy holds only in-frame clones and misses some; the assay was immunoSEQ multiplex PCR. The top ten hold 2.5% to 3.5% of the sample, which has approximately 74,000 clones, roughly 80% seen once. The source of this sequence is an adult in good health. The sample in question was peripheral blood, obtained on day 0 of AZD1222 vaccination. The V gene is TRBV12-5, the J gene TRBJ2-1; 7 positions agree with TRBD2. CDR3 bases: TGTGCTAGTGGTGAAATCCCGGGAGGCCCCTACAATGAGCAGTTCTTC. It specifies CASGEIPGGPYNEQFF. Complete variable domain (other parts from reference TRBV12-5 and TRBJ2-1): DARVTQTPRHKVTEMGQEVTMRCQPILGHNTVFWYRQTMMQGLELLAYFRNRAPLDDSGMPKDRFSAEMPDATLATLKIQPSEPRDSAVYFCASGEIPGGPYNEQFFGPGTRLTVL.